The 17 T cell receptor beta chains given below trace back to one sample, sequenced in a study of cytomegalovirus exposure and HLA in healthy donors (dated by TCRdb to the late 2010s). Preparation of the library involved the immunoSEQ multiplex PCR assay. The multiplex PCR relied on a mix of 60 forward primers for TCR Vbeta segments and 13 reverse primers for TCR Jbeta segments. Entries here come from immuneACCESS through TCRdb and include only in-frame sequences with V and J called. Some clones fail to appear in such tables; in the studies checked, an unresolved V gene covers under half of the shortfall, and the cause of the remainder is unknown. The sample has some 78,000 clones on record, 80% of them singletons. The ten most abundant clones make up 20% to 30% of the sample. Sequences were obtained from PBMCs. The receptors were sampled from a woman aged 45-59 years in good health and CMV-seropositive.

This chain's CDR3 is CASMRDELGTEAFF. In DNA, the CDR3 is TGTGCCAGCATGCGGGACGAATTGGGCACTGAAGCTTTCTTT. The V gene is TRBV2, the J gene TRBJ1-1; tentatively, D is TRBD1 (5 bases). CDR3 length: 14 amino acids. Germline CDR1 reads SNHLY; CDR2 reads FYNNEI. The germline V and J ends were trimmed by 7 bases and 4 bases, with 16 bases remaining between them.

The chain couples TRBV10-3 to TRBJ2-2; D uncertain. Germline values: CDR1 ENHRY, CDR2 SYGVKD. V lost 0 bases, J lost 1 base, and 3 bases lay in between. CDR3 size: 14 residues. Written as DNA, the CDR3 is TGTGCCATCAGTGAGTCTCTGAACACCGGGGAGCTGTTTTTT. Its translation: CAISESLNTGELFF.

J is TRBJ2-3 and V is TRBV13, with 8 bases matching TRBD1. V shed 1 base, J shed 4 bases, and the junction held 4 bases outside the gene matches. This CDR3 is built from 15 residues. Germline V gene data show CDR1 as PRHDT and CDR2 as FYEKMQ (reference sequence). The CDR3 DNA sequence: TGTGCCAGCAGCTTAGTCAGGGGGCCGGCAGATACGCAGTATTTT. As protein: CASSLVRGPADTQYF.

In regard to this clone: The same CDR3 can be traced to other DNA sequences in this sample. The J gene is TRBJ1-1, the V gene TRBV5-1, with D unresolved. This CDR3 has 13 amino acids. The V end was cut by 2 bases, the J end by 2 bases, with 7 bases between. Germline V lookup: CDR1 SGHRS, CDR2 YFSETQ. This CDR3 reads CASSFKANTEAFF. The CDR3 DNA sequence: TGCGCCAGCAGCTTTAAAGCAAACACTGAAGCTTTCTTT.

The V and J genes are TRBV6-5 and TRBJ1-1; 9 bases match TRBD1. Germline assignment: CDR1 MNHEY and CDR2 SVGAGI. This CDR3 has 16 amino acids. V lost 2 bases to trimming and J lost 1 base; unmatched junction nucleotides: 5. This chain's CDR3 is CASSYLMTGGNTEAFF. CDR3 bases: TGTGCCAGCAGTTACCTCATGACAGGGGGGAACACTGAAGCTTTCTTT.

In this sample, this clone turned up a few times. CDR3 loop: CASSRGGDRFGYTF. Written as DNA, the CDR3 is TGTGCCAGTAGTAGAGGCGGAGACAGATTTGGCTACACCTTC. The rearrangement links TRBV19 to TRBJ1-2; perhaps TRBD1 as D (5 bases). Trimming took off 4 bases at V and 7 bases at J, with 16 bases between the two ends. The CDR3 consists of 14 residues. Germline CDR1 reads LNHDA; CDR2 reads SQIVND (reference sequence).

This clone turned up a few times. The chain links TRBV5-1 to TRBJ2-3, with 7 positions matching TRBD1. CDR1 is SGHRS and CDR2 is YFSETQ in the germline V gene. CDR3 size: 15 residues. The V segment lost 4 bases and the J segment 3 bases; nucleotides outside the gene matches: 8. The CDR3 spells CASSKYRGPTDTQYF. The CDR3 bases are TGCGCCAGCAGCAAATACAGGGGCCCGACAGATACGCAGTATTTT. Using reference TRBV5-1 and TRBJ2-3 for the parts outside the CDR3, the full variable domain is KAGVTQTPRYLIKTRGQQVTLSCSPISGHRSVSWYQQTPGQGLQFLFEYFSETQRNKGNFPGRFSGRQFSNSRSEMNVSTLELGDSALYLCASSKYRGPTDTQYFGPGTRLTVL.

This clone was seen only once. The chain uses TRBV6-5 and TRBJ2-7; possibly TRBD1 for D (6 bases). The CDR3 length is 15 residues. Germline CDR1 is MNHEY and CDR2 is SVGAGI. Trimming pared 5 bases from V and 4 bases from J, leaving 18 bases between. The CDR3 DNA sequence: TGTGCCAGCAGTAGACAGGCTGGGTCGGGATACGAGCAGTACTTC. Translating it yields CASSRQAGSGYEQYF.

V gene TRBV5-1 combines with J gene TRBJ2-1, with 7 bases that match TRBD2. V was pared by 0 bases and J by 8 bases, with 5 bases of the junction left unmatched. The CDR3 is made up of 14 amino acids. CDR1 is SGHRS and CDR2 is YFSETQ in the germline V gene. The CDR3 DNA is TGCGCCAGCAGCTTGGGGCGGGGGTGGGATGAGCAGTTCTTC. Translated, it gives CASSLGRGWDEQFF.

V and J are TRBV7-9 and TRBJ1-1; weak D call: TRBD1 (5 bases). V lost 0 bases, J lost 1 base, and 9 bases lay in between. There are 15 residues in the CDR3. The germline V gene encodes CDR1 SEHNR and CDR2 FQNEAQ (reference sequence). CDR3 sequence (DNA): TGTGCCAGCAGCTTAGCCGGGACTTCGAACACTGAAGCTTTCTTT. It encodes CASSLAGTSNTEAFF.

The CDR3 sequence: CASSPTAGLRTEAFF. The CDR3 DNA sequence: TGTGCCAGCTCACCAACGGCAGGGCTGCGGACTGAAGCTTTCTTT. V gene TRBV18 combines with J gene TRBJ1-1; TRBD1 is a possible D gene (5 bases). Trimming removed 2 bases from V and 5 bases from J, with 15 bases in between. The length of the CDR3 is 15 residues. Germline CDR1 KGHSH, CDR2 LQKENI.

The chain joins TRBV7-8 to TRBJ1-6; unclear D gene. The V gene's germline CDR1 is SGHVS and CDR2 FQNEAQ. The V end was cut by 1 base, the J end by 5 bases, with 15 bases between. The CDR3 is 17 amino acids. The chain's CDR3 is CASSLVKRYYDNSPLHF. CDR3 sequence (DNA): TGTGCCAGCAGCTTAGTGAAGCGGTACTACGATAATTCACCCCTCCACTTT.

The V gene is TRBV6-1, the J gene TRBJ1-2, with D tentatively TRBD1 (6 bases). Germline V gives CDR1 MNHNS, CDR2 SASEGT. CDR3 size: 12 residues. Trimming removed 5 bases at V and 5 bases at J, with 9 bases between. CDR3 sequence: CASSIQGYGYTF. CDR3 in DNA: TGTGCCAGCAGTATTCAGGGGTATGGCTACACCTTC.

About this clone itself: A read error may account for a junction end that differs from germline. V usage is TRBV18 and J usage is TRBJ2-7; perhaps TRBD2 as D (6 bases). This CDR3 comprises 13 residues. The germline CDR1 and CDR2 sequences are KGHSH and LQKENI. The CDR3: CASSDTGFREQCF. CDR3 sequence (DNA): TGTGCCAGCTCAGATACCGGGTTCCGGGAGCAGTGCTTC.

This clone was picked up one time. The rearrangement uses TRBV9 and TRBJ2-3; TRBD2 might be the D (7 bases). The CDR3 loop spans 15 amino acids. Trimming removed 2 bases from V and 4 bases from J, with 14 bases in between. Germline CDR1 reads SGDLS; CDR2 reads YYNGEE. The CDR3 bases are TGTGCCAGCAGCGTGAGGGGGGGGGCAGCAGATACGCAGTATTTT. The encoded protein is CASSVRGGAADTQYF.

Comment on this clone: The junction shows a germline mismatch at one end, possibly a read error. The V call is TRBV7-9, the J call TRBJ2-1; 8 nucleotides line up with TRBD2. Germline CDR1 SEHNR, CDR2 FQNEAQ (reference sequence). The CDR3 runs to 11 residues. CDR3 loop: CGGVVGNEQFF. The CDR3 DNA sequence: TGCGGGGGGGTCGTCGGCAATGAGCAGTTCTTC. Full variable domain (remainder filled in from reference TRBV7-9 and TRBJ2-1): DTGVSQNPRHKITKRGQNVTFRCDPISEHNRLYWYRQTLGQGPEFLTYFQNEAQLEKSRLLSDRFSAERPKGSFSTLEIQRTEQGDSAMYLCGGVVGNEQFFGPGTRLTVL.

This clone has just one count. The sample carries other DNA sequences with the same CDR3. The gene calls are TRBV9 and TRBJ2-5; unclear D gene. Germline loops: CDR1 SGDLS, CDR2 YYNGEE. V lost 0 bases and J 3 bases, leaving 6 bases between the germline ends. This CDR3 spans 13 amino acids. The CDR3 sequence: CASSVESEETQYF. The CDR3 DNA reads TGTGCCAGCAGCGTAGAGTCAGAAGAGACCCAGTACTTC.